What follows is one T cell receptor (beta chain) and its context. The data were obtained in a study of blood T cell repertoires in COVID-19. Study at large: The study drew acute and convalescent COVID-19 samples from the United States, Italy and Spain. PBMCs, B-cell-depleted T cells, or T cells provided the cDNA or gDNA that made up the material.

Donors were grouped by their self-reported clinical history. Cohort 3 donors were reported recovered after two negative PCRs, clearance, or symptom resolution. V dropped 1 base and J dropped 6; count of bases not matched to a gene: 9. The CDR3 sequence is 18 residues long. Germline CDR1 and CDR2: LGHDT and YNNKEL (reference sequence). The protocol was immunoSEQ multiplex PCR, while the TCRdb copy is restricted to in-frame clones and leaves out a portion. The data show approximately 350,000 clones, around four fifths seen once. This receptor was identified in a woman between 50 and 59 years old who had recovered from COVID-19. Sample: PBMCs or T cells enriched from blood (not recorded which). J is TRBJ2-2 and V is TRBV3-1 (or the pseudogene TRBV3-2), with 12 bases identical to TRBD2. In DNA, the CDR3 is TGTGCCAGCAGCCAAGTAATCTCTAGCGGGGGGGCCTCCGGGGAGCTGTTTTTT. Protein sequence: CASSQVISSGGASGELFF.